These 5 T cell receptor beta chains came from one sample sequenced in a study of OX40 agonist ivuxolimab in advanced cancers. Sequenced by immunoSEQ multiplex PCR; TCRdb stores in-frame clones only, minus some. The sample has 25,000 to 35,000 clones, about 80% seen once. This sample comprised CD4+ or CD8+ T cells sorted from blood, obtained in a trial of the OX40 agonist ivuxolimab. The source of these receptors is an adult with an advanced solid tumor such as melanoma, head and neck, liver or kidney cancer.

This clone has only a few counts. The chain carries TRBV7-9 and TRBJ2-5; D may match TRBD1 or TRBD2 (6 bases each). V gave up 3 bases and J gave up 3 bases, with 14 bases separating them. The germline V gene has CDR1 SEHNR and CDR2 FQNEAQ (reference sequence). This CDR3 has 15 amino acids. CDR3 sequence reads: CASSFRGDIKETQYF. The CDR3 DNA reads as TGTGCCAGCAGCTTTAGGGGGGACATTAAAGAGACCCAGTACTTC. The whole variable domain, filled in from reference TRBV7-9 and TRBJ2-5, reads DTGVSQNPRHKITKRGQNVTFRCDPISEHNRLYWYRQTLGQGPEFLTYFQNEAQLEKSRLLSDRFSAERPKGSFSTLEIQRTEQGDSAMYLCASSFRGDIKETQYFGPGTRLLVL.

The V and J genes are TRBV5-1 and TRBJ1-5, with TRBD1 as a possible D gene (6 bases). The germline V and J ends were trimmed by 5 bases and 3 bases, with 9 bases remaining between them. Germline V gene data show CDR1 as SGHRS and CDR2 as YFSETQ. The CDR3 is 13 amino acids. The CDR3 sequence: CASRGQPNQPQHF. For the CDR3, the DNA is TGCGCCAGCAGAGGACAGCCCAATCAGCCCCAGCATTTT. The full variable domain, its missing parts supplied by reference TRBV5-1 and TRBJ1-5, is KAGVTQTPRYLIKTRGQQVTLSCSPISGHRSVSWYQQTPGQGLQFLFEYFSETQRNKGNFPGRFSGRQFSNSRSEMNVSTLELGDSALYLCASRGQPNQPQHFGDGTRLSIL.

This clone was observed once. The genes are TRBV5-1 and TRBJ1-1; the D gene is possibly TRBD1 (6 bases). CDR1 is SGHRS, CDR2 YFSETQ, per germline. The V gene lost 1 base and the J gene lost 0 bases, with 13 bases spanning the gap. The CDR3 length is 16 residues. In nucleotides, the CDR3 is TGCGCCAGCAGCTTGCAAGGGGGGCAGGTGAACACTGAAGCTTTCTTT. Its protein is CASSLQGGQVNTEAFF.

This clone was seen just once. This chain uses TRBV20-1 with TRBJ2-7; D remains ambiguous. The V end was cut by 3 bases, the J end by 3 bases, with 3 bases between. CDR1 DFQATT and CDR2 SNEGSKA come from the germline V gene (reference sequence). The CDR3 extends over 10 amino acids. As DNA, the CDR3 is TGCAGTGCTAGCGTCTACGAGCAGTACTTC. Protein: CSASVYEQYF.

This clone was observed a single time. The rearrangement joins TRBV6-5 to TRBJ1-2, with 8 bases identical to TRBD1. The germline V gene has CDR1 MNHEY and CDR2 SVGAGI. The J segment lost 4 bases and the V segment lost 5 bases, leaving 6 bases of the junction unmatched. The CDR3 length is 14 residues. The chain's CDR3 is CASSPPGQVYGYTF. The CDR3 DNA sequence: TGTGCCAGCAGTCCTCCGGGACAGGTCTATGGCTACACCTTC.